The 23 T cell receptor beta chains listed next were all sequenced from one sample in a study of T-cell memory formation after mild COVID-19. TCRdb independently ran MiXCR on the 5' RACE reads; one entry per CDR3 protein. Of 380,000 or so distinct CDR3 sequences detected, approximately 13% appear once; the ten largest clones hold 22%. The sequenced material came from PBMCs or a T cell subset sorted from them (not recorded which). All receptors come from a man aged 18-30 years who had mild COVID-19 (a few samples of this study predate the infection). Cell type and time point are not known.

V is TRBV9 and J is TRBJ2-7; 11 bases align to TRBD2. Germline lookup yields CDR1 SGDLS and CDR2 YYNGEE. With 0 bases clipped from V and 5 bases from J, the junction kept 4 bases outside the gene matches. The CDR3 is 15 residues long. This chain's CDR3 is CASSVVAGGPDEQYF. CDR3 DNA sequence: TGTGCCAGCAGCGTAGTAGCGGGGGGGCCCGACGAGCAGTACTTC.

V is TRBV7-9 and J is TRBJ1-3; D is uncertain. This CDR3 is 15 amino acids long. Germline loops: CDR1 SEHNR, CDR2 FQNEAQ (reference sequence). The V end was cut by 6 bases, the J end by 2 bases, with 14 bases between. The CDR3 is CASRIRGGAGNTIYF. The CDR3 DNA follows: TGTGCCAGCAGGATACGGGGTGGTGCTGGAAACACCATATATTTT.

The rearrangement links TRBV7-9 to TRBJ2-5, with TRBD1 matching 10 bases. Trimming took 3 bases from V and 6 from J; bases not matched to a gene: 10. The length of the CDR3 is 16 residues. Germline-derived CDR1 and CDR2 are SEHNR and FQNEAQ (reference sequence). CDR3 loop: CASSFPGTGAEKTQYF. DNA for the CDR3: TGTGCCAGCAGCTTTCCAGGGACAGGGGCCGAAAAGACCCAGTACTTC.

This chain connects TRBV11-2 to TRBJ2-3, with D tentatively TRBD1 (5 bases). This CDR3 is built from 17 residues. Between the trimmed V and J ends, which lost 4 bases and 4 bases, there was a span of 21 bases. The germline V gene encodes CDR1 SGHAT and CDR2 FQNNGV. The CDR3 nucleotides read TGTGCCAGCAGCTCGAACCTGGGGCAGGGTTTTTCAGATACGCAGTATTTT. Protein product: CASSSNLGQGFSDTQYF.

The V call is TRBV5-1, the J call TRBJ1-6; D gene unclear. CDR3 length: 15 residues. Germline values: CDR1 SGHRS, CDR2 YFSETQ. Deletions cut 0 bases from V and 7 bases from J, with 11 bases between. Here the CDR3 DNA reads TGCGCCAGCAGCTTGGCCCCAGGTTCGAATTCACCCCTCCACTTT. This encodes CASSLAPGSNSPLHF.

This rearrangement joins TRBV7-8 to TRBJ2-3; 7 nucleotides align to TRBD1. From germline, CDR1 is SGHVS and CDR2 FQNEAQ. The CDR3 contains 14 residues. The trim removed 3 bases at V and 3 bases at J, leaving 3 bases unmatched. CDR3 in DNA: TGTGCCAGCAGCTTTCTGACAGGGACAGATACGCAGTATTTT. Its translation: CASSFLTGTDTQYF.

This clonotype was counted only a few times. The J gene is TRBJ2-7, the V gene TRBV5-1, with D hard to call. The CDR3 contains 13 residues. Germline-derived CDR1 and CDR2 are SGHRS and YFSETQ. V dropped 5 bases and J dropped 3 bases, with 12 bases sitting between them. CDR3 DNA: TGCGCCAGCAGTCAAGGACCCAACTACGAGCAGTACTTC. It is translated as CASSQGPNYEQYF. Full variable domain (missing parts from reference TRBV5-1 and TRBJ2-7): KAGVTQTPRYLIKTRGQQVTLSCSPISGHRSVSWYQQTPGQGLQFLFEYFSETQRNKGNFPGRFSGRQFSNSRSEMNVSTLELGDSALYLCASSQGPNYEQYFGPGTRLTVT.

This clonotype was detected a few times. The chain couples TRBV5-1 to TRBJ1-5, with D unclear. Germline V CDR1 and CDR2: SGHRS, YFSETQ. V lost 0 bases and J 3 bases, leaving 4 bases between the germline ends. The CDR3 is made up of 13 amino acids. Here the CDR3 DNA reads TGCGCCAGCAGCTTGGTTCTCAATCAGCCCCAGCATTTT. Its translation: CASSLVLNQPQHF. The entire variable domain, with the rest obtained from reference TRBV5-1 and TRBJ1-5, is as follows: KAGVTQTPRYLIKTRGQQVTLSCSPISGHRSVSWYQQTPGQGLQFLFEYFSETQRNKGNFPGRFSGRQFSNSRSEMNVSTLELGDSALYLCASSLVLNQPQHFGDGTRLSIL.

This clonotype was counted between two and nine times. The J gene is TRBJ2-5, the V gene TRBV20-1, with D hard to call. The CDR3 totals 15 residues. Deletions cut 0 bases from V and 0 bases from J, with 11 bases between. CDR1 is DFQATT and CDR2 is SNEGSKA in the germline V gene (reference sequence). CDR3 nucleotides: TGCAGTGCTAGAGACATCCTCACCTACCAAGAGACCCAGTACTTC. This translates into CSARDILTYQETQYF.

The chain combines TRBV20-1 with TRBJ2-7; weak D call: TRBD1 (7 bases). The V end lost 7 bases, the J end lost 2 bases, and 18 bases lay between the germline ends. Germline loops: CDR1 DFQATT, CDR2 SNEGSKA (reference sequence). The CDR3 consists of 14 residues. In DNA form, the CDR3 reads TGCAGTGTCATCAGGGGGTCGGGGGCCTACGAGCAGTACTTC. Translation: CSVIRGSGAYEQYF.

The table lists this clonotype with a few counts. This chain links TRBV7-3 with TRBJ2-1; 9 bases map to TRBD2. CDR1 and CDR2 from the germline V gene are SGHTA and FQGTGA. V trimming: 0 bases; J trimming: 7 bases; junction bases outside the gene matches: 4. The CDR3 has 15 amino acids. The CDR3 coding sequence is TGTGCCAGCAGCTTAACTAGCGGGGGAGTGAATGAGCAGTTCTTC. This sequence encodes CASSLTSGGVNEQFF.

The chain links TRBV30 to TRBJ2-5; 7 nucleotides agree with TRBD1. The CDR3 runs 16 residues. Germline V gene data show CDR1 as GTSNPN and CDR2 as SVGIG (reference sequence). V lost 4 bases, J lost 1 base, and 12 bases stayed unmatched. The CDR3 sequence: CAWTRVRGPLQETQYF. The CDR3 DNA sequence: TGTGCCTGGACACGGGTTAGGGGGCCGCTCCAAGAGACCCAGTACTTC.

CDR3 DNA: TGTGCCAGCAGCGGAGGGCTAGCGGGGGTAACAGATACGCAGTATTTT. Encoded protein: CASSGGLAGVTDTQYF. V gene TRBV9 combines with J gene TRBJ2-3; 10 nucleotides line up with TRBD2. Per the germline V gene, CDR1 is SGDLS and CDR2 is YYNGEE. Germline trimming cut 3 bases from V and 3 bases from J; bases unmatched to any gene: 7. This CDR3 has 16 amino acids.

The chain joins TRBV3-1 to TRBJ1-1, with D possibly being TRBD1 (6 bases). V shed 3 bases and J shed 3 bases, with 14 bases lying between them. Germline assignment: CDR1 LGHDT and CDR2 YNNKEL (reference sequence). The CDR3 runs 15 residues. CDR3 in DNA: TGTGCCAGCAGCCAGATAGCACAGGGATACACTGAAGCTTTCTTT. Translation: CASSQIAQGYTEAFF.

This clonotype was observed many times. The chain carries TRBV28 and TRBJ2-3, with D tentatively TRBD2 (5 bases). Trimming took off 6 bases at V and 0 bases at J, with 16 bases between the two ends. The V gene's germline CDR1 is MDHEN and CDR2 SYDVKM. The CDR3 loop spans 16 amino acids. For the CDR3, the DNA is TGTGCCAGCAGCTCCCCCGGAGGCGGGAGCACAGATACGCAGTATTTT. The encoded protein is CASSSPGGGSTDTQYF.

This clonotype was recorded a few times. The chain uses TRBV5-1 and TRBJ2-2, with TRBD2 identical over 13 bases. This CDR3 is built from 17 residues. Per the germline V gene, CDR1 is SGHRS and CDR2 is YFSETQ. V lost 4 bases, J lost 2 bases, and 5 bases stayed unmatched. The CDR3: CASSAGLAGINTGELFF. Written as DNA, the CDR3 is TGCGCCAGCAGCGCGGGACTAGCGGGAATAAACACCGGGGAGCTGTTTTTT.

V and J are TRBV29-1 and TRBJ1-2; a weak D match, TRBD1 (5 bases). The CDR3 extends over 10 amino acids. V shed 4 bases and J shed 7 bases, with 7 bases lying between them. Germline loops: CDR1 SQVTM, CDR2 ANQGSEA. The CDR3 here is CSVAGAGYTF. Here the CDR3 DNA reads TGCAGCGTTGCCGGGGCTGGCTACACCTTC.

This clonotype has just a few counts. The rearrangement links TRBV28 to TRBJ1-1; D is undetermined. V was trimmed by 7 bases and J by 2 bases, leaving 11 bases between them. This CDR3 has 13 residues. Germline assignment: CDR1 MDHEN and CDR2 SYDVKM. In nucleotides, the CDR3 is TGTGCCAGCATGCTGGACGGAAACACTGAAGCTTTCTTT. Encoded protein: CASMLDGNTEAFF.

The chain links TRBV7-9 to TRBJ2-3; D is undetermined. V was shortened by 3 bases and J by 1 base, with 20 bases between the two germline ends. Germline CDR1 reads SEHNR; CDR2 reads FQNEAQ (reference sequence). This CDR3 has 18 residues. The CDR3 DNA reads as TGTGCCAGCAGCTTTTTCCCCCCGGCCAGGCGTGGCACAGATACGCAGTATTTT. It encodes CASSFFPPARRGTDTQYF.

CDR3 sequence (DNA): TGTGCCATCAGACAGGACTACAATGAGCAGTTCTTC. Protein product: CAIRQDYNEQFF. The J gene is TRBJ2-1, the V gene TRBV6-2 or TRBV6-3; D is possibly TRBD1 (6 bases). The germline V and J ends were trimmed by 10 bases and 3 bases, with 10 bases remaining between them. Germline assignment: CDR1 MNHEY and CDR2 SVGEGT. The CDR3 is 12 residues long.

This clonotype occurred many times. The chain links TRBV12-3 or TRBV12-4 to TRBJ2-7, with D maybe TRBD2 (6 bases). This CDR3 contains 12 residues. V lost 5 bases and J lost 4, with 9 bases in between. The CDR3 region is CASSPRGYEQYF. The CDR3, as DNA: TGTGCCAGCAGTCCTCGGGGGTACGAGCAGTACTTC.

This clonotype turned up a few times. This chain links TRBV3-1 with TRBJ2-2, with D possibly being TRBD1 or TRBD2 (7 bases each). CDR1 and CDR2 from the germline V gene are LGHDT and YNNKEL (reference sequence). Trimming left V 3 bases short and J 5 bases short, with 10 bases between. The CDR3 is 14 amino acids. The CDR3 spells CASSHQGGTGELFF. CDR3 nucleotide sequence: TGTGCCAGCAGCCACCAGGGGGGGACCGGGGAGCTGTTTTTT.

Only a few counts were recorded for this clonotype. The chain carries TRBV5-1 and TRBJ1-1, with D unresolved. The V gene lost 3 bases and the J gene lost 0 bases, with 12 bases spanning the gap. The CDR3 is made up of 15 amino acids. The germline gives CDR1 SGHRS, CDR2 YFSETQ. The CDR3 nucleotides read TGCGCCAGCAGCTCAGGAGGCGGACTGAACACTGAAGCTTTCTTT. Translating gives CASSSGGGLNTEAFF. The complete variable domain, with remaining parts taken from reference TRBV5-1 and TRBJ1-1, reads KAGVTQTPRYLIKTRGQQVTLSCSPISGHRSVSWYQQTPGQGLQFLFEYFSETQRNKGNFPGRFSGRQFSNSRSEMNVSTLELGDSALYLCASSSGGGLNTEAFFGQGTRLTVV.